Listed here are 18 T cell receptor beta chains from one sample, sequenced in a study of blood T cell repertoires in COVID-19. Libraries were prepared by immunoSEQ multiplex PCR; TCRdb keeps only in-frame clonotypes and omits some of them. Of more than 100,000 clones listed, about 90% are singletons. Sequencing used peripheral blood. The source of these receptors is a woman aged 55-70 years with COVID-19, enrolled during active disease.

DNA for the CDR3: TGTGCCAGCAGTGAAACAGGGAAGTGGGCGAGTGGCTACACCTTC. Its protein is CASSETGKWASGYTF. The V gene is TRBV6-1, the J gene TRBJ1-2, with D maybe TRBD1 (6 bases). Germline CDR1 and CDR2: MNHNS and SASEGT. This CDR3 region has 15 residues. V lost 2 bases and J 7 bases, leaving 17 bases between the germline ends.

This clone was detected once. The chain uses TRBV18 and TRBJ1-1; 7 bases agree with TRBD1. V shed 3 bases, J shed 8 bases, and the junction held 9 bases outside the gene matches. The CDR3 is made up of 14 amino acids. Germline V gene sequence: CDR1 KGHSH, CDR2 LQKENI. The CDR3 region has the DNA TGTGCCAGCTCACCCCGACAGGGCGGGGAGGAAGCTTTCTTT. Its protein product is CASSPRQGGEEAFF.

In nucleotides, the CDR3 is TGTGCCAGTAGGGTGGCCTCGCAGGCAACTAATGAAAAACTGTTTTTT. Residues: CASRVASQATNEKLFF. This chain links TRBV19 with TRBJ1-4; D gene ambiguous. The length of the CDR3 is 16 residues. V gave up 6 bases and J gave up 0 bases, with 14 bases separating them. Germline assignment: CDR1 LNHDA and CDR2 SQIVND (reference sequence). Using reference TRBV19 and TRBJ1-4 for the parts outside the CDR3, the full variable domain is DGGITQSPKYLFRKEGQNVTLSCEQNLNHDAMYWYRQDPGQGLRLIYYSQIVNDFQKGDIAEGYSVSREKKESFPLTVTSAQKNPTAFYLCASRVASQATNEKLFFGSGTQLSVL.

The CDR3 DNA is TGTGCCAGCAGCTTAGCTGGGGGGGAAAAACTGTTTTTT. Translating it yields CASSLAGGEKLFF. This chain links TRBV7-8 with TRBJ1-4; a weak D match, TRBD1 (5 bases). CDR3 size: 13 residues. Germline V gene lookup returns CDR1 SGHVS and CDR2 FQNEAQ. V gave up 0 bases and J gave up 8 bases, with 7 bases separating them.

This clone was seen just once. V usage is TRBV2 and J usage is TRBJ2-7; D is unclear. V was shortened by 8 bases and J by 6 bases, with 11 bases between the two germline ends. CDR3 size: 11 residues. Germline V gene sequence: CDR1 SNHLY, CDR2 FYNNEI. The CDR3 is CASRRSVEQYF. In DNA form, the CDR3 reads TGTGCCAGCCGTCGAAGCGTCGAGCAGTACTTC.

This clone has more than one count but fewer than ten. The V gene is TRBV7-8, the J gene TRBJ2-3, with 11 positions matching TRBD2. This CDR3 comprises 16 residues. The V segment lost 5 bases and the J segment 5 bases; nucleotides outside the gene matches: 9. Germline loops: CDR1 SGHVS, CDR2 FQNEAQ. This chain's CDR3 is CASSLLSGGARDTQYF. The CDR3 DNA follows: TGTGCCAGCAGCCTACTTAGCGGGGGGGCCAGAGATACGCAGTATTTT. The variable domain in full, completed from reference TRBV7-8 and TRBJ2-3, reads GAGVSQSPRYKVAKRGQDVALRCDPISGHVSLFWYQQALGQGPEFLTYFQNEAQLDKSGLPSDRFFAERPEGSVSTLKIQRTQQEDSAVYLCASSLLSGGARDTQYFGPGTRLTVL.

This chain joins TRBV7-2 and TRBJ2-5; a weak D match, TRBD1 (6 bases). This CDR3 has 13 residues. Trimming removed 2 bases from V and 5 bases from J, with 9 bases in between. CDR1 is SGHTA, CDR2 FQGNSA, per germline. The CDR3 region is CASSLQGYETQYF. The CDR3 region has the DNA TGTGCCAGCAGCTTACAGGGGTACGAGACCCAGTACTTC.

The chain couples TRBV9 to TRBJ2-1, with 8 positions matching TRBD2. After removal of 1 base from V and 2 bases from J, the junction contained 5 bases not matched to a gene. The CDR3 runs 16 residues. Germline V gene sequence: CDR1 SGDLS, CDR2 YYNGEE. The CDR3 protein is CASSVSRGVPYNEQFF. The CDR3 DNA is TGTGCCAGCAGCGTATCGCGGGGGGTGCCCTACAATGAGCAGTTCTTC.

This chain uses TRBV6-2 or TRBV6-3 with TRBJ2-7; 9 bases are shared with TRBD1. V lost 2 bases to trimming and J lost 4 bases; unmatched junction nucleotides: 9. Germline CDR1 and CDR2: MNHEY and SVGEGT. CDR3 size: 16 residues. CDR3 amino acids: CASSYVGTGLEYEQYF. Written as DNA, the CDR3 is TGTGCCAGCAGTTACGTCGGGACAGGGCTGGAGTACGAGCAGTACTTC.

The chain's CDR3 is CASSLSFADYGYTF. CDR3 sequence (DNA): TGTGCCAGCAGTTTATCGTTCGCGGACTATGGCTACACCTTC. The rearrangement uses TRBV27 and TRBJ1-2, with D unresolved. CDR1 is MNHEY and CDR2 is SMNVEV in the germline V gene (reference sequence). The CDR3 consists of 14 residues. V lost 0 bases and J lost 3, with 8 bases in between.

The chain uses TRBV6-6 and TRBJ2-7, with TRBD1 identical over 7 bases. Germline loops: CDR1 MNHNY, CDR2 SVGAGI (reference sequence). The CDR3 length is 14 residues. J was trimmed by 5 bases and V by 7 bases; bases with no gene match: 11. CDR3 region: CASTDTGQFDEQYF. The CDR3 DNA reads as TGTGCCAGCACTGATACGGGACAGTTCGACGAGCAGTACTTC.

This clone came up once. J is TRBJ2-7 and V is TRBV5-4; D call uncertain. CDR3 length: 16 amino acids. V lost 6 bases and J 4 bases, leaving 23 bases between the germline ends. The germline V gene has CDR1 SGHNT and CDR2 YYREEE (reference sequence). The CDR3 DNA reads TGTGCCAGCACAGCAGGCGCCCCCATCGGCTCATACGAGCAGTACTTC. Translated, it gives CASTAGAPIGSYEQYF.

The chain combines TRBV6-6 with TRBJ2-4; the match to TRBD2 covers 14 bases. Trimming took 5 bases from V and 0 from J; bases not matched to a gene: 0. Per germline, CDR1 MNHNY and CDR2 SVGAGI (reference sequence). The CDR3 totals 16 residues. The CDR3 loop is CASSGTSGGAKNIQYF. The CDR3 nucleotides are TGTGCCAGCAGTGGGACTAGCGGGGGAGCCAAAAACATTCAGTACTTC.

The chain employs TRBV5-6 and TRBJ1-2; D is unresolved. Germline CDR1 is SGHDT and CDR2 is YYEEEE. The V gene lost 1 base and the J gene lost 5 bases, with 12 bases spanning the gap. CDR3 length: 14 residues. Here the CDR3 reads CASSLSRLGYGYTF. CDR3 nucleotides: TGTGCCAGCAGCTTGTCTCGACTAGGATATGGCTACACCTTC.

The chain couples TRBV7-3 to TRBJ2-3; D uncertain. The V gene's germline CDR1 is SGHTA and CDR2 FQGTGA. Between the trimmed V and J ends, which lost 0 bases and 0 bases, there was a span of 10 bases. This CDR3 spans 16 amino acids. CDR3 amino acids: CASSLTVAVSTDTQYF. Written as DNA, the CDR3 is TGTGCCAGCAGCTTAACGGTGGCGGTGAGCACAGATACGCAGTATTTT.

CDR3 sequence (DNA): TGTGCCAGCAGTTTATCCAGCGGGGGGCAAGACGGGGAGCTGTTTTTT. This encodes CASSLSSGGQDGELFF. This sequence joins TRBV28 and TRBJ2-2; 9 bases are a match to TRBD2. CDR1 MDHEN and CDR2 SYDVKM come from the germline V gene. This CDR3 spans 16 amino acids. V gave up 1 base and J gave up 7 bases; unmatched junction bases: 7. The full variable domain, in which reference TRBV28 and TRBJ2-2 provide the parts outside the CDR3, is DVKVTQSSRYLVKRTGEKVFLECVQDMDHENMFWYRQDPGLGLRLIYFSYDVKMKEKGDIPEGYSVSREKKERFSLILESASTNQTSMYLCASSLSSGGQDGELFFGEGSRLTVL.

V usage is TRBV3-1 (or the pseudogene TRBV3-2) and J usage is TRBJ1-1, with a possible D match to TRBD1 (5 bases). The V gene's germline CDR1 is LGHDT and CDR2 YNNKEL (reference sequence). Trimming took 3 bases from V and 1 from J, leaving 15 bases between them. This CDR3 spans 16 amino acids. The CDR3 DNA reads TGTGCCAGCAGCCAGGCCGGGACTCCTCAGAACACTGAAGCTTTCTTT. Its protein product is CASSQAGTPQNTEAFF.

This chain links TRBV19 with TRBJ2-1, with 9 positions matching TRBD2. CDR3 length: 17 amino acids. The trim removed 4 bases at V and 6 bases at J, leaving 13 bases unmatched. CDR1 is LNHDA, CDR2 SQIVND, per germline (reference sequence). CDR3 sequence (DNA): TGTGCCAGTAGTACAATCCCTGCGCGCGGGGGGGGCAATGAGCAGTTCTTC. It translates to CASSTIPARGGGNEQFF.